This TCR beta chain was sequenced for a study of blood T cell repertoires in COVID-19. Study-level information: Acute-phase and convalescent COVID-19 samples originated in the United States, Italy and Spain. T cells, B-cell-depleted T cells, or PBMCs provided the cDNA or gDNA that served as material.

Source study methods: Amplifying reference gene primers gave estimates of nucleated cell counts. This table comes from immunoSEQ multiplex PCR, and its TCRdb copy is limited to in-frame clones, with some not included. V and J calls and clone size follow that table, whereas D and trimming were derived from the DNA. The data contain about 40,000 clones, around nine tenths of them seen just once; the ten biggest clones take up roughly 12%. The source material was peripheral blood. This clonotype was sampled from a man aged 60 to 69 with active COVID-19.

The CDR3 nucleotides read TGTGCCAGCAGCTTGGGGGCAGCAATGAACACCGGGGAGCTGTTTTTT. Protein product: CASSLGAAMNTGELFF. The rearrangement joins TRBV5-5 to TRBJ2-2; the D is unclear. The V gene's germline CDR1 is SGHKS and CDR2 YYEKEE (reference sequence). The CDR3 extends over 16 amino acids. V lost 0 bases and J 1 base, leaving 10 bases between the germline ends.